This T cell receptor beta chain is drawn from a study of CD8+ T cells in alopecia areata. About the research overall: Skin grafts from roughly 6-12-month-old C3H/HeJ donors with spontaneous alopecia were placed on approximately 7-11-week-old female C3H/HeJ mice. Whole-study results and caveats: Mouse data revealed clearer TCR sharing than patient data did, a gap possibly tied to HLA. Lesional scalp displayed greater clonality than normal scalp, most notably in alopecia totalis/universalis. Scalp specimens additionally yield sequences from normal skin's resident alphabeta T cells.

This clone appeared a few times. Its antigen is still unknown. Since a far larger clone is one base different, this is likely a read error. Gene names are the mouse ones. The sequence runs out 4 residues before the end of the CDR3; the remainder is reconstructed from the germline J gene. Sequencing templates came from extracted RNA that was reverse transcribed into cDNA. The protocol was immunoSEQ multiplex PCR, while the TCRdb copy is restricted to in-frame clones and leaves out a portion. In total the sample includes about 270,000 clones, none of them seen once. This CDR3 has 12 amino acids. Trimming took 3 bases from V and 3 from J, leaving 5 bases between them. In germline, CDR1 is FNHDT, CDR2 SITEND (reference sequence). Pooled cells of cutaneous lymph node origin were sorted on CD4, CD8alpha, NKG2D, NKG2ACE and other markers.

The gene calls are TRBV19 and TRBJ2-3; tentative D call: TRBD1 (5 bases). This clonotype was obtained from a C3H/HeJ mouse with alopecia areata. MHC haplotype: H2-k. Sequencing was performed on CD4+ T cells sorted from a lymph node. The CDR3 DNA, read in part, is TGTGCCAGCAGTAGGACAGCAGAA. Residues: CASSRTAE. The CDR3, in full, reads CASSRTAETLYF.